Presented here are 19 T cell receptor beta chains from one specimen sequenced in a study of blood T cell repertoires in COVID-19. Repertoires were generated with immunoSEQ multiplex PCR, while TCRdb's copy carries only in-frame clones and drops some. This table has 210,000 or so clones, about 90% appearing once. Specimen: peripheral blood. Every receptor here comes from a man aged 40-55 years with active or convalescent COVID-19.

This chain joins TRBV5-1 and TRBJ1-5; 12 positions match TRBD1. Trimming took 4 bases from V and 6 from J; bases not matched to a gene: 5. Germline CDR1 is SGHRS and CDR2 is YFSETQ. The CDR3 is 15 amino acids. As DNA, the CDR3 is TGCGCCAGCAGCGAAGGGACAGGGGGCTTTCAGCCCCAGCATTTT. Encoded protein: CASSEGTGGFQPQHF.

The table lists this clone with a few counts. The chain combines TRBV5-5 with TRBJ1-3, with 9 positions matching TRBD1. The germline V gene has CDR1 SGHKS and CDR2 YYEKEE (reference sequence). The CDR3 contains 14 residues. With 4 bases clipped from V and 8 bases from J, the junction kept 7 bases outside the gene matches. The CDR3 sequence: CASSTGTGRDTIYF. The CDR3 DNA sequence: TGTGCCAGCAGCACGGGGACAGGGAGGGACACCATATATTTT.

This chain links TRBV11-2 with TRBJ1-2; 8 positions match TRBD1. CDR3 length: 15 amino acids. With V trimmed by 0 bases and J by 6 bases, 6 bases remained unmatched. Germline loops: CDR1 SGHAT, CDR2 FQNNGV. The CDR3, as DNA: TGTGCCAGCAGCTTAGATCTTCGACAGGGGAATGGCTACACCTTC. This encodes CASSLDLRQGNGYTF.

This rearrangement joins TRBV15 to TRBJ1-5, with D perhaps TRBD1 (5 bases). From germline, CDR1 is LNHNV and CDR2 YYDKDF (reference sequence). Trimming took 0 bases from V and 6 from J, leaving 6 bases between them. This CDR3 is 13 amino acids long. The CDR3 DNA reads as TGTGCCACCAGCAGAGAGGACATTCAGCCCCAGCATTTT. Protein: CATSREDIQPQHF.

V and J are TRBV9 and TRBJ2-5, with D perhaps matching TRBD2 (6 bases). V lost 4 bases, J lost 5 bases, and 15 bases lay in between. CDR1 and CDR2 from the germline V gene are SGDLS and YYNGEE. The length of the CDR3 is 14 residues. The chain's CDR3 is CASSYRLEGETQYF. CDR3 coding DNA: TGTGCCAGCAGCTACCGACTAGAAGGCGAGACCCAGTACTTC.

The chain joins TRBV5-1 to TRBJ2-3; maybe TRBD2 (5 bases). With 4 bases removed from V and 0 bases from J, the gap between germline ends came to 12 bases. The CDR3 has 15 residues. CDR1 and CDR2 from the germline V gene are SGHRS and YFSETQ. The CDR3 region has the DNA TGCGCCAGCAGCCCGGACGGAGGAAGCACAGATACGCAGTATTTT. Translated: CASSPDGGSTDTQYF.

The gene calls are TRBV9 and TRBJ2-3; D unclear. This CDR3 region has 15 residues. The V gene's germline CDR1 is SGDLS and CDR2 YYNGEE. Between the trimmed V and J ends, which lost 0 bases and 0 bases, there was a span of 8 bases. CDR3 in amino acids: CASSVASRSTDTQYF. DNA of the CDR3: TGTGCCAGCAGCGTAGCTTCCAGGAGCACAGATACGCAGTATTTT.

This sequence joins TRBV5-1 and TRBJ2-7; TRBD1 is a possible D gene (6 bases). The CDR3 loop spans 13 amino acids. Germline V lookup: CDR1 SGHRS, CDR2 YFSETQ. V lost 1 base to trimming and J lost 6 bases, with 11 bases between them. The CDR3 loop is CASSLSGVGEQYF. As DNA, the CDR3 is TGCGCCAGCAGCTTGTCAGGGGTGGGCGAGCAGTACTTC.

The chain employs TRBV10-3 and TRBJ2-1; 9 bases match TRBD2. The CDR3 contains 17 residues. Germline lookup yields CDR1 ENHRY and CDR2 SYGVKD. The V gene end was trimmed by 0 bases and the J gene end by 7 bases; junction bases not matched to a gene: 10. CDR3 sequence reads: CAISESKASGIGNEQFF. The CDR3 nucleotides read TGTGCCATCAGTGAGTCTAAGGCTAGCGGGATTGGTAATGAGCAGTTCTTC.

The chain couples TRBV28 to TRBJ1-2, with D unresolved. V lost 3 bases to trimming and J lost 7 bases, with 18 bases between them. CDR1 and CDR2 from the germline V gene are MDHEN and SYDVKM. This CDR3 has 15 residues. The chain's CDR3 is CASSLVVPPSGGYTF. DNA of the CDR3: TGTGCCAGCAGTTTGGTCGTACCCCCTAGTGGTGGCTACACCTTC.

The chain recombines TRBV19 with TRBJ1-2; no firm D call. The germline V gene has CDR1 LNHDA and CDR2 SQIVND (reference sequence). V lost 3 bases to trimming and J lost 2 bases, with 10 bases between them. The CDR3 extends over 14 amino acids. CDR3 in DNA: TGTGCCAGTAGTATTGCCGGGGTCAACTATGGCTACACCTTC. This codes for CASSIAGVNYGYTF.

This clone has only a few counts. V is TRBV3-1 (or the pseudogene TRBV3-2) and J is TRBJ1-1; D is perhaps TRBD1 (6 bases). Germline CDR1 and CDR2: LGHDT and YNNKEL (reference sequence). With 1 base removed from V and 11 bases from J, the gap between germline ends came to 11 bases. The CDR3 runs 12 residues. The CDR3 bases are TGTGCCAGCAGCCAAGGGGGGGGCCTGGCTTTCTTT. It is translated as CASSQGGGLAFF.

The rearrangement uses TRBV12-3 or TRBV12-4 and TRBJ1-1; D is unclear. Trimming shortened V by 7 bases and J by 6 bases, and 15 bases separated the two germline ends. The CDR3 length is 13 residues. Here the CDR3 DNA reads TGTGCCAGCACCCCGCGGGGATTGGCTGAAGCTTTCTTT. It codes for CASTPRGLAEAFF.

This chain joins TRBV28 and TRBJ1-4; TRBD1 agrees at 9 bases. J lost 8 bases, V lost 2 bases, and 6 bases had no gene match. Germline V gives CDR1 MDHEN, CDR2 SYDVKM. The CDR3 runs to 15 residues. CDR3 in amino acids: CASSLVGTGREKLFF. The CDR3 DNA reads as TGTGCCAGCAGTTTAGTCGGGACAGGGAGGGAAAAACTGTTTTTT.

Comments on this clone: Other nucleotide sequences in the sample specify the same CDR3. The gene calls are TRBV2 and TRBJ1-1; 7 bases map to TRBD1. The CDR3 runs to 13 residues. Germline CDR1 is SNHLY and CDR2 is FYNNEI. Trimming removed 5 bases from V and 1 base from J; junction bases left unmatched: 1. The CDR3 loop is CASSRQGNTEAFF. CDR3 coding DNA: TGTGCCAGCAGTCGACAGGGGAACACTGAAGCTTTCTTT.

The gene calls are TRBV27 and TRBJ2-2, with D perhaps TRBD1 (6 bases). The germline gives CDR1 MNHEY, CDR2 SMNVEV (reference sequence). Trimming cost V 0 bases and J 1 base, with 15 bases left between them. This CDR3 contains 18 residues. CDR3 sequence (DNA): TGTGCCAGCAGTTTATCCAACCCAGGGGATCAGAACACCGGGGAGCTGTTTTTT. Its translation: CASSLSNPGDQNTGELFF.

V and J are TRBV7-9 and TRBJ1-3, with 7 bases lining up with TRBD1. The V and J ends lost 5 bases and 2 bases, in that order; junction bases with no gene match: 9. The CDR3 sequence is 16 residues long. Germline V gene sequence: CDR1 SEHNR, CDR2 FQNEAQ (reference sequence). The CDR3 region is CASSLAEGATGNTIYF. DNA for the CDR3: TGTGCCAGCAGCCTGGCGGAGGGGGCTACTGGAAACACCATATATTTT. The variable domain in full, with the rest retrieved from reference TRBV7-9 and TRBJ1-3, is DTGVSQNPRHKITKRGQNVTFRCDPISEHNRLYWYRQTLGQGPEFLTYFQNEAQLEKSRLLSDRFSAERPKGSFSTLEIQRTEQGDSAMYLCASSLAEGATGNTIYFGEGSWLTVV.

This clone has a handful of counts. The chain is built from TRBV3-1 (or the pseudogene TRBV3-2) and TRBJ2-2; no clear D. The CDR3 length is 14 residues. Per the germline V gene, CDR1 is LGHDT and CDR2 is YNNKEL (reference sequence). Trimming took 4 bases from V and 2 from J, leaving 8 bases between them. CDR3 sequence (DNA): TGTGCCAGCAGCCGATTCAGTAACACCGGGGAGCTGTTTTTT. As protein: CASSRFSNTGELFF.

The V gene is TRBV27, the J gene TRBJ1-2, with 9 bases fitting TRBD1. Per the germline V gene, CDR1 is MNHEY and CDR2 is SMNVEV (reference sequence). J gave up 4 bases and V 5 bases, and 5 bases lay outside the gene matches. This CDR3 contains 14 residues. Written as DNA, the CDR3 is TGTGCCAGCAGTACCGACAGGGGGATCTATGGCTACACCTTC. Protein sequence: CASSTDRGIYGYTF.